The 24 T cell receptor beta chains in this list originate from one sample, sequenced in a study of shared clonotypes between healthy human individuals. Measured with immunoSEQ multiplex PCR; TCRdb has only the in-frame clones, and not every one. The sample holds 650,000 to 700,000 clones, about 92% seen once. Sequencing used memory CD8+ T cells from PBMCs. Subset specified: CD45RO+ cells pooled with CCR7-negative TemRA cells. These TCRs come from a man aged 18 to 35 in good health. Some clones in this sample may be carry-over from other donors' samples.

The genes are TRBV6-5 and TRBJ2-7; tentatively, D is TRBD2 (6 bases). This CDR3 is 12 amino acids long. The V and J ends lost 4 bases and 5 bases respectively, with 9 bases between them. Per germline, CDR1 MNHEY and CDR2 SVGAGI. The CDR3 reads CASSSLANEQYF. CDR3 coding DNA: TGTGCCAGCAGTTCCCTAGCGAACGAGCAGTACTTC.

V is TRBV7-9 and J is TRBJ2-2; D unresolved. Germline CDR1 SEHNR, CDR2 FQNEAQ (reference sequence). V was shortened by 3 bases and J by 2 bases, with 7 bases between the two germline ends. The CDR3 contains 14 residues. CDR3 region: CASSFRPNTGELFF. CDR3 coding DNA: TGTGCCAGCAGCTTCCGACCAAACACCGGGGAGCTGTTTTTT.

As to this clone: Other DNA sequences of this sample code for an identical CDR3. The genes are TRBV6-5 and TRBJ2-3, with 8 bases lining up with TRBD2. Germline trimming cut 0 bases from V and 1 base from J; bases unmatched to any gene: 3. There are 16 residues in the CDR3. Germline V gene sequence: CDR1 MNHEY, CDR2 SVGAGI. CDR3 sequence reads: CASSYSRAGGTDTQYF. CDR3 nucleotide sequence: TGTGCCAGCAGTTACTCGAGAGCGGGGGGCACAGATACGCAGTATTTT.

The gene calls are TRBV7-8 and TRBJ2-5; 9 bases agree with TRBD1. The CDR3 is 19 residues long. Germline CDR1 and CDR2: SGHVS and FQNEAQ. V trimming: 1 base; J trimming: 1 base; junction bases outside the gene matches: 13. DNA for the CDR3: TGTGCCAGCAGCTTAGTAAAGGCCGCGGACAGGGGCATCCAAGAGACCCAGTACTTC. Its protein is CASSLVKAADRGIQETQYF.

This sequence joins TRBV2 and TRBJ2-2, with 9 positions matching TRBD1. Unmatched junction bases numbered 7, after V lost 7 bases and J lost 4 bases. Germline CDR1 reads SNHLY; CDR2 reads FYNNEI. CDR3 length: 15 residues. The CDR3 DNA follows: TGTGCCAGCACCTTAACACAGGGGGCCACCGGGGAGCTGTTTTTT. This gives the protein CASTLTQGATGELFF.

V is TRBV7-9 and J is TRBJ2-7, with D maybe TRBD2 (6 bases). From germline, CDR1 is SEHNR and CDR2 FQNEAQ (reference sequence). CDR3 length equals 11 residues. V was pared by 3 bases and J by 6 bases, with 6 bases between. The CDR3 DNA reads TGTGCCAGCAGCTTGACTAGCGAGCAGTACTTC. Its protein is CASSLTSEQYF.

The chain links TRBV10-1 to TRBJ2-2; D tentatively reads TRBD1 or TRBD2 (6 bases each). With 8 bases removed from V and 0 bases from J, the gap between germline ends came to 16 bases. CDR3 length: 16 residues. CDR1 is WNHNN, CDR2 SYGVQD, per germline (reference sequence). DNA of the CDR3: TGCGCCAGCGGAGTGGGGGCGGGGACGAACACCGGGGAGCTGTTTTTT. The encoded protein is CASGVGAGTNTGELFF.

The V call is TRBV28, the J call TRBJ1-3; D unclear. Germline CDR1 MDHEN, CDR2 SYDVKM. The CDR3 loop spans 14 amino acids. V lost 2 bases, J lost 2 bases, and 7 bases lay in between. CDR3 sequence: CASSLPQAGNTIYF. CDR3 nucleotides: TGTGCCAGCAGTTTACCGCAGGCTGGAAACACCATATATTTT.

This clone was seen a few times. The chain links TRBV28 to TRBJ2-1; no clear D. The CDR3 has 12 residues. CDR1 is MDHEN, CDR2 SYDVKM, per germline. V lost 5 bases and J lost 2, with 4 bases in between. CDR3 sequence reads: CASSSPYNEQFF. CDR3 DNA sequence: TGTGCCAGCAGTAGCCCCTACAATGAGCAGTTCTTC.

V and J are TRBV7-8 and TRBJ2-7; 14 nucleotides agree with TRBD2. This CDR3 region has 16 residues. The junction had 8 bases not matched to a gene; V was cut back by 4 bases and J by 6 bases. In germline, CDR1 is SGHVS, CDR2 FQNEAQ. Here the CDR3 reads CASSSGLAGVVREQYF. The CDR3 DNA follows: TGTGCCAGCAGCTCGGGACTAGCGGGAGTTGTTCGCGAGCAGTACTTC.

This chain joins TRBV12-5 and TRBJ2-2; no clear D. Germline V gene lookup returns CDR1 LGHNT and CDR2 FRNRAP. The CDR3 extends over 13 amino acids. Deletions cut 1 base from V and 7 bases from J, with 7 bases between. DNA for the CDR3: TGTGCTAGTGGTTTGGCTGGGTACGGGGAGCTGTTTTTT. It yields the protein CASGLAGYGELFF.

The chain is built from TRBV5-3 and TRBJ1-5; 7 bases match TRBD1. TRBV5-3 is an ORF, with its function uncertain. V lost 0 bases to trimming and J lost 4 bases; unmatched junction nucleotides: 4. The CDR3 has 15 amino acids. CDR3 in DNA: TGTGCCAGAAGCTTGGGCAGGGGGGTGAATCAGCCCCAGCATTTT. Translated: CARSLGRGVNQPQHF.

Note on this clone: The sample has other DNA sequences that encode this CDR3 too. The chain couples TRBV27 to TRBJ2-7; D gene uncertain. V was pared by 0 bases and J by 1 base, with 4 bases between. Germline values: CDR1 MNHEY, CDR2 SMNVEV (reference sequence). This CDR3 contains 13 residues. The CDR3 DNA reads TGTGCCAGCAGTTTATCGGGGTCCTACGAGCAGTACTTC. Encoded protein: CASSLSGSYEQYF.

J is TRBJ2-7 and V is TRBV15; tentatively, D is TRBD2 (5 bases). Trimming pared 0 bases from V and 1 base from J, leaving 10 bases between. The CDR3 runs 15 residues. Germline-derived CDR1 and CDR2 are LNHNV and YYDKDF (reference sequence). The CDR3, as DNA: TGTGCCACCAGCAGAGATTGGCTAGCTTCCTACGAGCAGTACTTC. It is translated as CATSRDWLASYEQYF.

CDR3 nucleotides: TGTGCCAGCAGCTTTTACTGGCGGGAGTGGGTGACAGATACGCAGTATTTT. Its protein product is CASSFYWREWVTDTQYF. This sequence joins TRBV5-6 and TRBJ2-3; 7 bases agree with TRBD2. This CDR3 spans 17 amino acids. Germline V gives CDR1 SGHDT, CDR2 YYEEEE. Germline trimming cut 2 bases from V and 3 bases from J; bases unmatched to any gene: 12. Filled out from reference TRBV5-6 and TRBJ2-3, the complete variable domain reads DAGVTQSPTHLIKTRGQQVTLRCSPKSGHDTVSWYQQALGQGPQFIFQYYEEEERQRGNFPDRFSGHQFPNYSSELNVNALLLGDSALYLCASSFYWREWVTDTQYFGPGTRLTVL.

V is TRBV7-6 and J is TRBJ2-3, with 12 positions matching TRBD2. The CDR3 has 18 amino acids. CDR1 is SGHVS, CDR2 FNYEAQ, per germline. The trim removed 5 bases at V and 2 bases at J, leaving 11 bases unmatched. CDR3 nucleotide sequence: TGTGCCAGCAGCGCCGCTCCCGGACTAGCGGGAACCACAGATACGCAGTATTTT. Its protein is CASSAAPGLAGTTDTQYF.

This rearrangement joins TRBV30 to TRBJ1-6, with 9 bases that match TRBD1. The trim removed 0 bases at V and 8 bases at J, leaving 8 bases unmatched. The germline gives CDR1 GTSNPN, CDR2 SVGIG (reference sequence). CDR3 length equals 16 residues. CDR3 nucleotide sequence: TGTGCCTGGAGTGTAAGGGGCGGGACAGGGTATTCACCCCTCCACTTT. It encodes CAWSVRGGTGYSPLHF. The full variable domain, its missing parts supplied by reference TRBV30 and TRBJ1-6, is SQTIHQWPATLVQPVGSPLSLECTVEGTSNPNLYWYRQAAGRGLQLLFYSVGIGQISSEVPQNLSASRPQDRQFILSSKKLLLSDSGFYLCAWSVRGGTGYSPLHFGNGTRLTVT.

The chain combines TRBV7-9 with TRBJ2-1; 8 nucleotides agree with TRBD2. Germline CDR1 and CDR2: SEHNR and FQNEAQ (reference sequence). The CDR3 runs to 15 residues. The V and J ends lost 1 base and 4 bases, in that order; junction bases with no gene match: 3. In DNA form, the CDR3 reads TGTGCCAGCAGCTTAGGGACTAGCAGATACAATGAGCAGTTCTTC. This gives the protein CASSLGTSRYNEQFF.

This chain uses TRBV28 with TRBJ2-6; 10 bases are a match to TRBD1. Looked up from germline, CDR1 is MDHEN and CDR2 is SYDVKM. After removal of 2 bases from V and 6 bases from J, the junction contained 19 bases not matched to a gene. The CDR3 is 21 amino acids. CDR3 DNA: TGTGCCAGCAGTTTAGGGGCCTGGGACAGGGGTCCTCTTTGGCCGGCCAACGTCCTGACTTTC. As protein: CASSLGAWDRGPLWPANVLTF.

This clone has more than one count but fewer than ten. The rearrangement joins TRBV13 to TRBJ2-7, with D possibly being TRBD2 (5 bases). The CDR3 runs 15 residues. V lost 4 bases and J 5 bases, leaving 18 bases between the germline ends. The V gene's germline CDR1 is PRHDT and CDR2 FYEKMQ (reference sequence). CDR3 in DNA: TGTGCCAGCAGCTCCCCCGGGGTAGCAGCGGACGAGCAGTACTTC. It yields the protein CASSSPGVAADEQYF.

The CDR3 sequence is CASSVGTYEQYF. CDR3 coding DNA: TGTGCCAGCAGTGTCGGTACCTACGAGCAGTACTTC. This chain links TRBV6-5 with TRBJ2-7, with D unclear. V was shortened by 5 bases and J by 2 bases, with 7 bases between the two germline ends. The CDR3 is 12 amino acids. CDR1 and CDR2 from the germline V gene are MNHEY and SVGAGI.

The V and J genes are TRBV27 and TRBJ1-2, with TRBD1 as a possible D gene (5 bases). Trimming left V 4 bases short and J 4 bases short, with 16 bases between. The germline gives CDR1 MNHEY, CDR2 SMNVEV (reference sequence). This CDR3 comprises 15 residues. CDR3 sequence: CASSSAYGAGYGYTF. CDR3 nucleotide sequence: TGTGCCAGCAGTTCCGCTTACGGGGCAGGCTATGGCTACACCTTC.

The chain couples TRBV5-1 to TRBJ2-7; D may be TRBD1 or TRBD2 (6 bases each). This CDR3 is built from 15 residues. CDR1 is SGHRS, CDR2 YFSETQ, per germline. V was shortened by 0 bases and J by 3 bases, with 13 bases between the two germline ends. The CDR3: CASSLASGGGYEQYF. DNA of the CDR3: TGCGCCAGCAGCTTGGCAAGTGGAGGGGGCTACGAGCAGTACTTC.

The gene calls are TRBV9 and TRBJ2-7, with TRBD2 as a possible D gene (6 bases). Germline V lookup: CDR1 SGDLS, CDR2 YYNGEE. The V and J ends lost 4 bases and 0 bases respectively, with 20 bases between them. The length of the CDR3 is 17 residues. DNA of the CDR3: TGTGCCAGCAGCCGGGACTTCGAGCCGCGTCCCTCCTACGAGCAGTACTTC. The encoded protein is CASSRDFEPRPSYEQYF.